The present TCR beta chain was sequenced within a study of circulating and synovial CD4+ cells in juvenile arthritis. Concerning this clone itself: As yet, its antigen is unknown.

V shed 5 bases and J 8 bases; nucleotides not matched to a gene: 14. The CDR3 consists of 16 residues. CDR1 is LNHDA, CDR2 SQIVND, per germline (reference sequence). Libraries were prepared by immunoSEQ multiplex PCR; TCRdb keeps only in-frame clonotypes and omits some of them. The sample includes 39,000 or so clones, just under 95% of them seen just once. Study outcomes and limitations: CPL versus bulk CD4 samples: T cell genome counts differed by at least an order of magnitude.

Material for sequencing was CD4+ T cells from blood. The clonotype originates from a human donor with juvenile idiopathic arthritis. The chain carries TRBV19 and TRBJ1-4; TRBD1 matches at 7 bases. CDR3 DNA sequence: TGTGCCAGTAGTGCACGATCCGGGACAGTTTCGGAAAAACTGTTTTTT. It is translated as CASSARSGTVSEKLFF.